These 25 T cell receptor beta chains share one sample of origin, sequenced in a study of Graves' ophthalmopathy and Graves' hyperthyroidism. RNA transcripts served as template for amplifying TCR beta CDR3 sequences. A first-round RT-PCR used HTBI primers, followed by a second-round multiplex PCR. Each CDR3 protein is one row after TCRdb ran MiXCR on the multiplex PCR reads. This table has hundreds of thousands of distinct CDR3 sequences, around 20% appearing once. The material sequenced was peripheral blood. The receptor set was obtained from a woman in her late teens or twenties with stable Graves' hyperthyroidism.

Many counts were recorded for this clonotype. The gene calls are TRBV6-2 or TRBV6-3 and TRBJ1-5, with 8 bases aligning to TRBD1. CDR1 is MNHEY and CDR2 is SVGEGT in the germline V gene. The CDR3 length is 18 residues. Unmatched junction bases numbered 16, after V lost 2 bases and J lost 7 bases. As DNA, the CDR3 is TGTGCCAGCAGTTACGAACTCGCGACAGGGGACCCCCGACAGCCCCAGCATTTT. Protein sequence: CASSYELATGDPRQPQHF.

This clonotype was seen at least ten times. This rearrangement joins TRBV19 to TRBJ1-1; D is perhaps TRBD1 (6 bases). CDR1 is LNHDA, CDR2 SQIVND, per germline (reference sequence). The CDR3 runs 15 residues. The V end was cut by 6 bases, the J end by 1 base, with 15 bases between. The DNA of the CDR3 is TGTGCCAGTAGGGGGAGGACAGTTCAGAACACTGAAGCTTTCTTT. It yields the protein CASRGRTVQNTEAFF.

This clonotype was observed at least ten times. This chain connects TRBV19 to TRBJ2-7, with D possibly being TRBD2 (7 bases). Trimming pared 6 bases from V and 6 bases from J, leaving 9 bases between. Germline V gene data show CDR1 as LNHDA and CDR2 as SQIVND (reference sequence). The CDR3 runs to 11 residues. The CDR3 DNA reads TGTGCCAGTAGGCGGGGGCGCGAGCAGTACTTC. As protein: CASRRGREQYF.

This clonotype was seen ten or more times. The rearrangement joins TRBV12-3 or TRBV12-4 to TRBJ1-1; D ambiguous. V was cut by 6 bases and J by 5 bases, with 7 bases left in between. CDR3 size: 11 residues. The CDR3 DNA sequence: TGTGCCAGCAGCGTCAGGACTGAAGCTTTCTTT. It yields the protein CASSVRTEAFF.

This clonotype was observed many times. The rearrangement uses TRBV7-9 and TRBJ2-4, with D possibly matching TRBD1 (6 bases). Trimming removed 0 bases at V and 0 bases at J, with 9 bases between. CDR3 size: 16 residues. Per germline, CDR1 SEHNR and CDR2 FQNEAQ (reference sequence). CDR3: CASSLAADRAKNIQYF. The CDR3 DNA reads as TGTGCCAGCAGCTTAGCAGCGGACAGAGCCAAAAACATTCAGTACTTC.

This clonotype was detected a few times. The chain uses TRBV9 and TRBJ2-2; no firm D call. Trimming stripped 0 bases from V and 4 bases from J, with 7 bases between. CDR3 length: 14 residues. The V gene's germline CDR1 is SGDLS and CDR2 YYNGEE. CDR3 nucleotides: TGTGCCAGCAGCGTAGGGCAGACCACCGGGGAGCTGTTTTTT. It translates to CASSVGQTTGELFF.

In its sample, this clonotype was seen a few times. V and J are TRBV30 and TRBJ1-1; D remains ambiguous. The length of the CDR3 is 13 residues. CDR1 is GTSNPN and CDR2 is SVGIG in the germline V gene (reference sequence). Trimming took 0 bases from V and 1 from J, leaving 6 bases between them. CDR3 residues: CAWSVDANTEAFF. CDR3 bases: TGTGCCTGGAGTGTTGATGCGAACACTGAAGCTTTCTTT.

Only a few counts were recorded for this clonotype. The chain is built from TRBV29-1 and TRBJ2-5; D is unclear. Trimming took 4 bases from V and 0 from J, leaving 9 bases between them. The CDR3 is 13 amino acids. CDR1 is SQVTM and CDR2 is ANQGSEA in the germline V gene. CDR3 sequence (DNA): TGCAGCGTTGTAGGACCCAACCAAGAGACCCAGTACTTC. This encodes CSVVGPNQETQYF.

This clonotype was seen at least ten times. CDR3 nucleotide sequence: TGCAGTGTTAGGACAGGGGGAGACTCCTACGAGCAGTACTTC. Translated, it gives CSVRTGGDSYEQYF. The chain carries TRBV20-1 and TRBJ2-7; the match to TRBD1 covers 10 bases. Germline V gives CDR1 DFQATT, CDR2 SNEGSKA (reference sequence). J gave up 0 bases and V 7 bases, and 6 bases lay outside the gene matches. The CDR3 totals 14 residues.

V is TRBV25-1 and J is TRBJ1-1, with D perhaps TRBD1 (5 bases). V shed 5 bases and J shed 6 bases, with 13 bases lying between them. This CDR3 has 13 amino acids. In germline, CDR1 is MGHDK, CDR2 SYGVNS. The CDR3 reads CASSLQGSPEAFF. CDR3 DNA: TGTGCCAGCAGTTTGCAGGGTAGCCCTGAAGCTTTCTTT.

This clonotype was observed at least ten times. The CDR3 bases are TGTGCCTGGAGCCGGGACAGGGGCAATCAGCCCCAGCATTTT. This encodes CAWSRDRGNQPQHF. This chain uses TRBV30 with TRBJ1-5; 9 positions match TRBD1. Germline V gene data show CDR1 as GTSNPN and CDR2 as SVGIG (reference sequence). Trimming cost V 3 bases and J 2 bases; bases outside gene matches: 2. The CDR3 totals 14 residues.

This clonotype was seen repeatedly, ten times or more. With a much larger clone just one base away, this may be a read error. The chain uses TRBV7-2 and TRBJ2-7; D is perhaps TRBD1 (6 bases). The germline V gene encodes CDR1 SGHTA and CDR2 FQGNSA. CDR3 length: 14 amino acids. The CDR3 DNA follows: TGTGCCAGAAGCTTCTCCGGGACATCCTACGAGCAGTACTTC. This encodes CARSFSGTSYEQYF.

This clonotype has a count of ten or more. The chain uses TRBV7-2 and TRBJ2-2; D might be TRBD1 (6 bases). Trimming removed 0 bases at V and 7 bases at J, with 18 bases between. CDR1 SGHTA and CDR2 FQGNSA come from the germline V gene. CDR3 length: 17 residues. CDR3 in amino acids: CASSLATGSIVSGELFF. The CDR3 nucleotides read TGTGCCAGCAGCTTAGCTACAGGGAGTATTGTGAGCGGGGAGCTGTTTTTT.

There are many counts of this clonotype. The V and J genes are TRBV6-1 and TRBJ1-2, with D perhaps TRBD1 (5 bases). CDR3 length: 12 residues. CDR1 and CDR2 from the germline V gene are MNHNS and SASEGT. Trimming cost V 3 bases and J 8 bases, with 10 bases left between them. CDR3 in amino acids: CASSEGRLGYTF. In DNA form, the CDR3 reads TGTGCCAGCAGTGAGGGACGGCTGGGCTACACCTTC.

This clonotype was counted at least ten times. V gene TRBV28 combines with J gene TRBJ1-2, with a possible D match to TRBD1 (6 bases). The germline V gene encodes CDR1 MDHEN and CDR2 SYDVKM. V dropped 3 bases and J dropped 4 bases, with 12 bases sitting between them. There are 14 residues in the CDR3. For the CDR3, the DNA is TGTGCCAGCAGTTTGCAGGGGTCGTCCTATGGCTACACCTTC. As protein: CASSLQGSSYGYTF.

This clonotype occurred many times. The chain is built from TRBV7-6 and TRBJ2-7, with 10 bases aligning to TRBD2. Germline CDR1 is SGHVS and CDR2 is FNYEAQ. The CDR3 runs 16 residues. Trimming cost V 5 bases and J 2 bases; bases outside gene matches: 9. The CDR3 sequence is CASSPMSGRAAYEQYF. The CDR3 nucleotides read TGTGCCAGCAGCCCGATGAGCGGGAGGGCCGCCTACGAGCAGTACTTC.

Here the CDR3 DNA reads TGTGCCAGCAGTGACAGCGGGGGCGGAAACACCATATATTTT. It translates to CASSDSGGGNTIYF. The V gene is TRBV6-1, the J gene TRBJ1-3; possible D gene TRBD1, 6 bases. The V gene's germline CDR1 is MNHNS and CDR2 SASEGT. The CDR3 has 14 residues. V lost 3 bases, J lost 4 bases, and 10 bases lay in between.

This clonotype appeared many times. The chain uses TRBV6-1 and TRBJ1-1; no definite D call. Germline lookup yields CDR1 MNHNS and CDR2 SASEGT. The CDR3 is made up of 12 amino acids. V gave up 6 bases and J gave up 10 bases, with 15 bases separating them. In DNA form, the CDR3 reads TGTGCCAGCAGCCAAAGGAGGGCCGGAGCTTTCTTT. Its protein product is CASSQRRAGAFF.

This clonotype was seen only a few times. The chain couples TRBV2 to TRBJ2-3; no definite D call. With 3 bases removed from V and 5 bases from J, the gap between germline ends came to 6 bases. The CDR3 consists of 12 residues. Germline V gene sequence: CDR1 SNHLY, CDR2 FYNNEI. Written as DNA, the CDR3 is TGTGCCAGCAGTGACGGTCGAGATACGCAGTATTTT. It translates to CASSDGRDTQYF. The full variable domain, in which reference TRBV2 and TRBJ2-3 provide the parts outside the CDR3, is EPEVTQTPSHQVTQMGQEVILRCVPISNHLYFYWYRQILGQKVEFLVSFYNNEISEKSEIFDDQFSVERPDGSNFTLKIRSTKLEDSAMYFCASSDGRDTQYFGPGTRLTVL.

The chain carries TRBV6-5 and TRBJ1-1; D may be TRBD1 (6 bases). From germline, CDR1 is MNHEY and CDR2 SVGAGI. This CDR3 comprises 16 residues. The V and J ends lost 2 bases and 0 bases respectively, with 13 bases between them. Here the CDR3 reads CASSYTPQGMNTEAFF. In DNA form, the CDR3 reads TGTGCCAGCAGTTACACTCCACAGGGTATGAACACTGAAGCTTTCTTT.

This clonotype was found many times. V is TRBV20-1 and J is TRBJ2-7, with D possibly being TRBD2 (6 bases). V was pared by 4 bases and J by 2 bases, with 15 bases between. The CDR3 covers 14 residues. Germline V CDR1 and CDR2: DFQATT, SNEGSKA (reference sequence). CDR3 sequence: CSANPGTLPYEQYF. As DNA, the CDR3 is TGCAGTGCTAACCCCGGGACTTTACCCTACGAGCAGTACTTC.

The V and J genes are TRBV20-1 and TRBJ1-2; D gene uncertain. The V end lost 6 bases, the J end lost 1 base, and 9 bases lay between the germline ends. Germline CDR1 reads DFQATT; CDR2 reads SNEGSKA (reference sequence). CDR3 size: 12 residues. The CDR3 sequence is CSASDGNYGYTF. The CDR3, as DNA: TGCAGTGCCTCGGACGGTAACTATGGCTACACCTTC.

This clonotype was observed many times. J is TRBJ1-2 and V is TRBV6-2 or TRBV6-3; TRBD1 matches at 8 bases. V shed 1 base and J 4 bases; nucleotides not matched to a gene: 8. This CDR3 spans 16 amino acids. CDR1 is MNHEY and CDR2 is SVGEGT in the germline V gene. CDR3 in DNA: TGTGCCAGCAGTTACTTACCCGGGACAGGCATCTATGGCTACACCTTC. Its protein is CASSYLPGTGIYGYTF.

The chain employs TRBV12-3 or TRBV12-4 and TRBJ2-7; 10 nucleotides align to TRBD2. V was pared by 7 bases and J by 3 bases, with 6 bases of the junction left unmatched. The CDR3 spans 14 residues. The chain's CDR3 is CASNVAGGGYEQYF. The CDR3 nucleotides are TGTGCCAGCAACGTAGCGGGAGGCGGCTACGAGCAGTACTTC.

This clonotype has a single count. This chain joins TRBV20-1 and TRBJ2-7, with D possibly TRBD2 on 5 matching bases. Germline CDR1 reads DFQATT; CDR2 reads SNEGSKA (reference sequence). V gave up 7 bases and J gave up 7 bases, with 14 bases separating them. The CDR3 has 11 amino acids. The CDR3 loop is CSVSSGREQYF. The CDR3 nucleotides are TGCAGTGTGTCCAGCGGTAGGGAGCAGTACTTC.